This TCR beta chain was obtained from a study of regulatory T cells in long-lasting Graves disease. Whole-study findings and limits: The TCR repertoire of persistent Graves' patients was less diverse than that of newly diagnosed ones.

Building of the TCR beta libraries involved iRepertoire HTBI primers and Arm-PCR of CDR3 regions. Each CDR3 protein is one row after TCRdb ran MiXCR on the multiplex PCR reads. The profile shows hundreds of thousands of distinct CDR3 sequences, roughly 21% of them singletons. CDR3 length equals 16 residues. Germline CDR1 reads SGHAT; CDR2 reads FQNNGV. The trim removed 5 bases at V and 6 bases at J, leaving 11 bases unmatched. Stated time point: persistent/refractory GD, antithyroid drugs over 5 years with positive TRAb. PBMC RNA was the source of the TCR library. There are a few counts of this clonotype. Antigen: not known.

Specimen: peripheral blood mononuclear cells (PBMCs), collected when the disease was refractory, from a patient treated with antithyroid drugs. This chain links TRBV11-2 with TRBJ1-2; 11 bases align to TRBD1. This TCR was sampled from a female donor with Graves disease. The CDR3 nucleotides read TGTGCCAGCAGCCCCGGGACAGGGGGTAGGGCTCATGGCTACACCTTC. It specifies CASSPGTGGRAHGYTF. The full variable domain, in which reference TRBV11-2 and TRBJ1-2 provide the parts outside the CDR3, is EAGVAQSPRYKIIEKRQSVAFWCNPISGHATLYWYQQILGQGPKLLIQFQNNGVVDDSQLPKDRFSAERLKGVDSTLKIQPAKLEDSAVYLCASSPGTGGRAHGYTFGSGTRLTVV.